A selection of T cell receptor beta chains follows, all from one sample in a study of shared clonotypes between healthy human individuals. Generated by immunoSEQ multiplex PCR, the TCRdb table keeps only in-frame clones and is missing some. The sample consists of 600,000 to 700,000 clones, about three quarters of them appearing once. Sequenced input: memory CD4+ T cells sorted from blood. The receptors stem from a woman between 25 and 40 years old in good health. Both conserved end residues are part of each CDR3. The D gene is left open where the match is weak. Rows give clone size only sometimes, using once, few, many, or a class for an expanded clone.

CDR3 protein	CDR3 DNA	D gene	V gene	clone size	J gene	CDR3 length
CASSQDGTSGLNTQYF	TGCGCCAGCAGCCAAGATGGGACTAGCGGTCTGAATACGCAGTATTTT	TRBD2	TRBV4-1	NA	TRBJ2-3	16
CASSTREGREQYF	TGTGCCAGCAGTACTCGGGAGGGCCGCGAGCAGTACTTC	TRBD2	TRBV27	NA	TRBJ2-7	13
CASSEMAGRMYGYTF	TGTGCCAGCAGTGAAATGGCAGGGAGGATGTATGGCTACACCTTC	NA	TRBV6-1	NA	TRBJ1-2	15
CASSLAPPSSGANVLTF	TGTGCCAGCAGCTTAGCTCCCCCTAGTTCTGGGGCCAACGTCCTGACTTTC	NA	TRBV7-9	few	TRBJ2-6	17
CAWRLEGNTIYF	TGTGCCTGGAGACTCGAAGGAAACACCATATATTTT	NA	TRBV30	few	TRBJ1-3	12
CASSIARKLRDQPQHF	TGTGCCAGTAGTATTGCCAGGAAGTTACGGGATCAGCCCCAGCATTTT	NA	TRBV19	NA	TRBJ1-5	16
CASSFDRTGEQYF	TGTGCCAGCAGCTTCGACAGGACTGGAGAGCAGTACTTC	NA	TRBV7-6	NA	TRBJ2-7	13
CASRTTGLYYEQYF	TGTGCCAGCAGGACGACAGGACTTTATTACGAGCAGTACTTC	NA	TRBV6-5	NA	TRBJ2-7	14
CASSGGKGQPQHF	TGTGCCAGTAGTGGGGGGAAAGGCCAGCCCCAGCATTTT	NA	TRBV19	NA	TRBJ1-5	13
CASSFASGQTIRRNTF	TGTGCCAGCAGTTTTGCTTCTGGGCAGACCATAAGGAGGAACACCTTC	NA	TRBV6-6	NA	TRBJ1-2	16
CASSLTYSYEQYF	TGTGCCAGCAGTCTAACGTACTCCTACGAGCAGTACTTC	NA	TRBV2	NA	TRBJ2-7	13
CASSVRASGNNEQFF	TGTGCCAGCAGTGTTAGGGCTAGCGGGAACAATGAGCAGTTCTTC	TRBD2	TRBV6-1	NA	TRBJ2-1	15
CASRPHSNQPQHF	TGTGCCAGTAGACCCCATAGCAATCAGCCCCAGCATTTT	NA	TRBV19	few	TRBJ1-5	13
CAISESDSLRYTF	TGTGCCATCAGTGAGTCCGACTCCTTGCGCTACACCTTC	NA	TRBV10-3	once	TRBJ1-2	13
CASSLWTGLNTGELFF	TGTGCCAGCAGCTTATGGACGGGACTGAACACCGGGGAGCTGTTTTTT	NA	TRBV11-2	NA	TRBJ2-2	16
CASSPDRPQYF	TGTGCCAGCAGCCCGGACAGGCCCCAGTACTTC	TRBD1	TRBV7-8	NA	TRBJ2-5	11
CASSQGQPGEEKLFF	TGTGCCAGCAGCCAAGGACAGCCGGGAGAGGAAAAACTGTTTTTT	NA	TRBV2	NA	TRBJ1-4	15
CASSSRGSGSLYEQYF	TGTGCCAGCTCATCCCGGGGTAGCGGTTCTCTCTACGAGCAGTACTTC	NA	TRBV18	NA	TRBJ2-7	16
CSVSGPGNTIYF	TGCAGCGTGTCCGGGCCTGGAAACACCATATATTTT	NA	TRBV29-1	many	TRBJ1-3	12
CAWSVLPTYGYTF	TGTGCCTGGAGTGTACTACCTACCTATGGCTACACCTTC	NA	TRBV30	NA	TRBJ1-2	13
CASSEETSGRTGEYF	TGTGCCAGCAGTGAGGAGACTAGCGGGAGGACCGGCGAGTACTTC	TRBD2	TRBV2	NA	TRBJ2-7	15
CASSILATANYGYTF	TGTGCCAGTAGTATTTTAGCGACCGCTAACTATGGCTACACCTTC	NA	TRBV19	NA	TRBJ1-2	15
CASSPVLAGGRHEQYF	TGCGCCAGCAGCCCTGTGCTAGCGGGAGGGCGTCACGAGCAGTACTTC	TRBD2	TRBV4-1	NA	TRBJ2-7	16